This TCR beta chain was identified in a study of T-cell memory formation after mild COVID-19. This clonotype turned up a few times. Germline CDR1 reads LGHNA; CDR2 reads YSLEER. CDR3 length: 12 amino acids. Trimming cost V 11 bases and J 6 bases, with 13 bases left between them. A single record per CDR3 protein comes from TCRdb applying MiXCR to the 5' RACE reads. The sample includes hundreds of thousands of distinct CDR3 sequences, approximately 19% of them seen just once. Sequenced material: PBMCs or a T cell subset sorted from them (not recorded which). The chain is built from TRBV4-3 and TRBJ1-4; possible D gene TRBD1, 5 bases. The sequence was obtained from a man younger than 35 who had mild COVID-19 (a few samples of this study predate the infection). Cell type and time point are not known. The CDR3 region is CASQGRDEKLFF. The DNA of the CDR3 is TGCGCCTCCCAGGGACGCGATGAAAAACTGTTTTTT.